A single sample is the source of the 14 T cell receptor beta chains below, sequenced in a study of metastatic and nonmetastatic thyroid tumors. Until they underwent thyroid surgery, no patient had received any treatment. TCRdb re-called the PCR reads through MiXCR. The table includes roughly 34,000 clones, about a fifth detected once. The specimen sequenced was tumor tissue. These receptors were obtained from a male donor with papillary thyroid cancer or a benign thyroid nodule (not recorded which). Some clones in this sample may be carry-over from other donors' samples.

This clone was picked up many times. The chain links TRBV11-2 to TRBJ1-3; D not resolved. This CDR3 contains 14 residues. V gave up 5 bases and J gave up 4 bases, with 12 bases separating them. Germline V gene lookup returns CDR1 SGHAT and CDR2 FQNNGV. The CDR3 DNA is TGTGCCAGCAGCCTGGGATCCATAGGAAACACCATATATTTT. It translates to CASSLGSIGNTIYF.

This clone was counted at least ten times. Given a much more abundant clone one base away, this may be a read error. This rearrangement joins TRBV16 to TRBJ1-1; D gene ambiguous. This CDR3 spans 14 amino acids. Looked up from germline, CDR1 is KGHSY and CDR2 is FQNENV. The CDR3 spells CVSSQSAGNTEAFF. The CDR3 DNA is TGTGTCAGCAGCCAATCGGCAGGGAACACTGAAGCTTTCTTT.

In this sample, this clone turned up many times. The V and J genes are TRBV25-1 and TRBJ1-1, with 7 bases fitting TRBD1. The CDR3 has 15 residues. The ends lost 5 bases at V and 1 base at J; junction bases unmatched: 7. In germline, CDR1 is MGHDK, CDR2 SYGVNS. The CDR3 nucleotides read TGTGCCAGCAGTTCCGCGACAGGGTGGAACACTGAAGCTTTCTTT. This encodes CASSSATGWNTEAFF. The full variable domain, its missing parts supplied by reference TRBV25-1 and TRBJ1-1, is EADIYQTPRYLVIGTGKKITLECSQTMGHDKMYWYQQDPGMELHLIHYSYGVNSTEKGDLSSESTVSRIRTEHFPLTLESARPSHTSQYLCASSSATGWNTEAFFGQGTRLTVV.

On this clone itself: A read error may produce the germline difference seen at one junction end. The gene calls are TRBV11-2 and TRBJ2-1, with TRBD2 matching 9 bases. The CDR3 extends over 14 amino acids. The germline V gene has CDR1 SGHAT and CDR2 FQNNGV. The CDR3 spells CAISLVGLANGQFF. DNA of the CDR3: TGTGCCATCAGCTTAGTGGGACTAGCCAATGGGCAGTTCTTC.

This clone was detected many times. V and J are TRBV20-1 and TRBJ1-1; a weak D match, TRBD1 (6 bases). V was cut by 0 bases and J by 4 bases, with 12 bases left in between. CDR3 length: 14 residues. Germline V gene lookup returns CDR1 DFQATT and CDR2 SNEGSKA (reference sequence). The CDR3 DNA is TGCAGTGCTAGAGATAGAGGGGGATCCACTGAAGCTTTCTTT. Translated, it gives CSARDRGGSTEAFF.

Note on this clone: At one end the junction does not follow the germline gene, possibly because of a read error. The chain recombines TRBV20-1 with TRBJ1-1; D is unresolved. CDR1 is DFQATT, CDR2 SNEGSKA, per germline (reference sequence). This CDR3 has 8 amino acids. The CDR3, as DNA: TGCAGTGCTAGTTCTGCTCCCTTT. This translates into CSASSAPF.

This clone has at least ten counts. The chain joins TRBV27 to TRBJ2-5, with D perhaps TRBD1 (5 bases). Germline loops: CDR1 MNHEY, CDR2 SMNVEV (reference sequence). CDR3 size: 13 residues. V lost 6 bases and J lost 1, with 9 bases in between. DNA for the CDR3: TGTGCCAGCAGGTCAGGGTTCCAAGAGACCCAGTACTTC. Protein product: CASRSGFQETQYF.

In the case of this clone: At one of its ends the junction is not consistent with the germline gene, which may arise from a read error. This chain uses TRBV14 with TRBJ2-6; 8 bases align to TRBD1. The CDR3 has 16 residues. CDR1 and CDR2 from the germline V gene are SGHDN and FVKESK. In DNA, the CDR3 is TGTTCCAGCAGCTTATGGACAGGGTATGGGGCCAACGTCCTGACTTTC. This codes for CSSSLWTGYGANVLTF.

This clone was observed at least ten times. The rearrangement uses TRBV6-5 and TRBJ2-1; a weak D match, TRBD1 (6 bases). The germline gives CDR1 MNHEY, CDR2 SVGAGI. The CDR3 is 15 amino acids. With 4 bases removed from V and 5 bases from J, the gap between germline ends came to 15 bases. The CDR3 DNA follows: TGTGCCAGCAGTTTCAGGGGCTCCCCTAACAATGAGCAGTTCTTC. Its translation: CASSFRGSPNNEQFF.

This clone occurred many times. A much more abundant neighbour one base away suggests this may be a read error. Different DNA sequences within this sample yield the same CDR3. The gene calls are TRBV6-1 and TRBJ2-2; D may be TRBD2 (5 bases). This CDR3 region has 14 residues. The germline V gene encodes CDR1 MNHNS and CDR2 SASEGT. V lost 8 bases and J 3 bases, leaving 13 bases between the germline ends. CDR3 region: CASEGTEDTGELFF. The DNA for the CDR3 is TGTGCCAGCGAGGGAACGGAGGACACCGGGGAGCTGTTTTTT.

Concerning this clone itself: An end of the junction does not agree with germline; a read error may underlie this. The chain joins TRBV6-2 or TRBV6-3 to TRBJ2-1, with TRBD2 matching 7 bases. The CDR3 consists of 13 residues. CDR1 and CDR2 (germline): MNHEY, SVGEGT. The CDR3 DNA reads TGTGCCAGCAGTTACTACAGCGGGAATGATCAGTTCTTC. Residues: CASSYYSGNDQFF.

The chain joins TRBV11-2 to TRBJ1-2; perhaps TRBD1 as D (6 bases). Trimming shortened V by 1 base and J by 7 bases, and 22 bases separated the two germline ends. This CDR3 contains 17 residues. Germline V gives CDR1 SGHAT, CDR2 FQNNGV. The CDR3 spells CASSLVFLQGNMGGYTF. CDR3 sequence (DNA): TGTGCCAGCAGCTTAGTTTTCCTTCAGGGGAACATGGGTGGCTACACCTTC.

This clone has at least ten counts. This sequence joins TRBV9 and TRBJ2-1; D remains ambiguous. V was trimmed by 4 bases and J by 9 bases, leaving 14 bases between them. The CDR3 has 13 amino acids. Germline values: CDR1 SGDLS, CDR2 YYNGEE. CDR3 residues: CASSPLVGSEQFF. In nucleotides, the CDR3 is TGTGCCAGCAGCCCACTCGTCGGGTCTGAGCAGTTCTTC.

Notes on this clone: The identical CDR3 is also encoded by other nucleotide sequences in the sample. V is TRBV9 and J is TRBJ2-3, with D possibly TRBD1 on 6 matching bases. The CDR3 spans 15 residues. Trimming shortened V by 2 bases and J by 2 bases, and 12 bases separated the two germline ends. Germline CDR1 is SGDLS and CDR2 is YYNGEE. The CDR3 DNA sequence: TGTGCCAGCAGCGTCCGGGACACCTACACAGATACGCAGTATTTT. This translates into CASSVRDTYTDTQYF.